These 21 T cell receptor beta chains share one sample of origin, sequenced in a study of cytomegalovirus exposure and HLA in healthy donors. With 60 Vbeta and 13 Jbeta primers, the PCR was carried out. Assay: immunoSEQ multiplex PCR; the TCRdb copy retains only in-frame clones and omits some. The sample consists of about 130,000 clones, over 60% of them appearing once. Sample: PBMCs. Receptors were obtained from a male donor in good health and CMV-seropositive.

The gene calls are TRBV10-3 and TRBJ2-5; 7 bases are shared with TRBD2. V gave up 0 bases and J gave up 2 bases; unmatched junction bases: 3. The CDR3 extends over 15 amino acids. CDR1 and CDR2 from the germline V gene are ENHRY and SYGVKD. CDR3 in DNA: TGTGCCATCAGTGAGTCAGGGCGGGGGCAAGAGACCCAGTACTTC. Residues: CAISESGRGQETQYF.

The CDR3 loop reads CASSLVGGGIQPQHF. The CDR3 bases are TGTGCCAGCAGCTTAGTTGGGGGGGGGATCCAGCCCCAGCATTTT. This rearrangement joins TRBV7-2 to TRBJ1-5, with a weak D call TRBD1 (5 bases). Germline CDR1 SGHTA, CDR2 FQGNSA. Trimming removed 1 base at V and 7 bases at J, with 14 bases between. CDR3 length equals 15 residues.

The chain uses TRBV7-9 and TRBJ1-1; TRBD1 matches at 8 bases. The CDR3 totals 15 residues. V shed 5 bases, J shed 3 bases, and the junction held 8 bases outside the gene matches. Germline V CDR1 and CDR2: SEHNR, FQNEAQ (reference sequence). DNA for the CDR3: TGTGCCAGCAGCGGCTGGACAGGGAGGGACACTGAAGCTTTCTTT. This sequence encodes CASSGWTGRDTEAFF.

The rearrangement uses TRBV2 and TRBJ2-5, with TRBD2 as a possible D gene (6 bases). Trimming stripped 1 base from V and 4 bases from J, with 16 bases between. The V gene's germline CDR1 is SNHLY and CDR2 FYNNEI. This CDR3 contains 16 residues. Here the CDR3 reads CASSEGFGRDSETQYF. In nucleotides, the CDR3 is TGTGCCAGCAGTGAAGGGTTTGGCAGGGACTCAGAGACCCAGTACTTC.

CDR3 bases: TGTGCCAGCAGCTCCCAGGGTTTCAACACCGGGGAGCTGTTTTTT. The encoded protein is CASSSQGFNTGELFF. This chain uses TRBV7-9 with TRBJ2-2, with D perhaps TRBD1 (5 bases). The CDR3 loop spans 15 amino acids. Germline values: CDR1 SEHNR, CDR2 FQNEAQ (reference sequence). The germline V and J ends were trimmed by 4 bases and 2 bases, with 11 bases remaining between them.

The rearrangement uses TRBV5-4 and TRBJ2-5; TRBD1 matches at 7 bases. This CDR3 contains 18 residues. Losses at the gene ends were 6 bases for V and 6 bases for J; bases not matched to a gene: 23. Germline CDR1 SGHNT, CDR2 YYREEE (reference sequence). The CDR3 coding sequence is TGTGCCAGCACCAGCTTGCTTTCGTCTTGGCAGACAGGGAAGACCCAGTACTTC. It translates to CASTSLLSSWQTGKTQYF.

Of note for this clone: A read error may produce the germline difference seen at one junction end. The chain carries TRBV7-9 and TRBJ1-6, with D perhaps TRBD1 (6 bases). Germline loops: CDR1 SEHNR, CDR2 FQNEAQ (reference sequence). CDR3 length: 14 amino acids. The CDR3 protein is CSSSFQQGGSPLHF. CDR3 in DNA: TGTTCCAGCAGCTTCCAACAGGGTGGGTCACCCCTCCACTTT.

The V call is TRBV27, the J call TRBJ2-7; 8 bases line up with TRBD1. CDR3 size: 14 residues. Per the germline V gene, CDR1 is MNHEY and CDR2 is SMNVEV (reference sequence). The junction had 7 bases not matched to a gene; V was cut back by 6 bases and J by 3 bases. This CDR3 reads CASRPGQVNYEQYF. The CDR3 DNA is TGTGCCAGCAGGCCGGGACAGGTGAACTACGAGCAGTACTTC.

CDR3 bases: TGTGCCAGCAGCCCTCGAAAGACTAGCGGGAGGAGCACGGGTGAGACCCAGTACTTC. This codes for CASSPRKTSGRSTGETQYF. The chain links TRBV7-3 to TRBJ2-5; TRBD2 aligns across 13 bases. Germline lookup yields CDR1 SGHTA and CDR2 FQGTGA. The CDR3 has 19 amino acids. The V segment lost 5 bases and the J segment 5 bases; nucleotides outside the gene matches: 17.

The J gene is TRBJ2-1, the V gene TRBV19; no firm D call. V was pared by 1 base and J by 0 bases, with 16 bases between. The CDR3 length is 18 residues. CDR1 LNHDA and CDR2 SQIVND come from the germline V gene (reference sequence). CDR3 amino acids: CASSIAMGLGSSYNEQFF. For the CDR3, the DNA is TGTGCCAGTAGTATAGCCATGGGCTTGGGTAGCTCCTACAATGAGCAGTTCTTC.

This CDR3 is CASSEGREAFF. DNA for the CDR3: TGTGCCAGCAGTGAGGGAAGGGAAGCTTTCTTT. The rearrangement links TRBV27 to TRBJ1-1; no firm D call. The V and J ends lost 5 bases and 8 bases respectively, with 9 bases between them. The CDR3 loop spans 11 amino acids. Germline CDR1 MNHEY, CDR2 SMNVEV (reference sequence).

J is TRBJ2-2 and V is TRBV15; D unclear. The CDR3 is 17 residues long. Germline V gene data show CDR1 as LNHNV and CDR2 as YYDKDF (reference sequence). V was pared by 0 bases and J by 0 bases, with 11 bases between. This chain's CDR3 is CATSRDRAPPNTGELFF. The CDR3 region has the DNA TGTGCCACCAGCAGAGATCGAGCGCCCCCGAACACCGGGGAGCTGTTTTTT.

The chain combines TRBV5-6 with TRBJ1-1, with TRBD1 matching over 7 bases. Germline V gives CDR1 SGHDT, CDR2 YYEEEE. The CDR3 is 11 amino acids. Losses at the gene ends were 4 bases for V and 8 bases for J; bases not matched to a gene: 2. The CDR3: CASSRGQEAFF. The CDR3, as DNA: TGTGCCAGCAGCCGGGGACAGGAAGCTTTCTTT.

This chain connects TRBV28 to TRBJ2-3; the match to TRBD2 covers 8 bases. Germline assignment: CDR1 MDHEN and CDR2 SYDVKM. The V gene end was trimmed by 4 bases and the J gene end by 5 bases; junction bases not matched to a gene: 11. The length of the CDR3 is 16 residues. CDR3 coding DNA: TGTGCCAGCAGTTACGGGGGACCGGGGGGGAGAGATACGCAGTATTTT. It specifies CASSYGGPGGRDTQYF.

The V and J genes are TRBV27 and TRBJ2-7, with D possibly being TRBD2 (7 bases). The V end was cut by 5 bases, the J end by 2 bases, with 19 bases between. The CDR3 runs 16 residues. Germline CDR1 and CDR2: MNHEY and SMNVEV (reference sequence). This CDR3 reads CASSPTLAGAPYEQYF. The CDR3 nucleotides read TGTGCCAGCAGTCCGACCTTGGCGGGGGCCCCCTACGAGCAGTACTTC.

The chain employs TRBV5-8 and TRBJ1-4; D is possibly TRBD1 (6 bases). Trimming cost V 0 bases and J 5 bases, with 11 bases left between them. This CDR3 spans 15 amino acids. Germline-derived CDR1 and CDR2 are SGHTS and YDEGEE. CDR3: CASSLGAGENEKLFF. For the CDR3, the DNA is TGTGCCAGCAGCTTGGGGGCAGGGGAGAATGAAAAACTGTTTTTT.

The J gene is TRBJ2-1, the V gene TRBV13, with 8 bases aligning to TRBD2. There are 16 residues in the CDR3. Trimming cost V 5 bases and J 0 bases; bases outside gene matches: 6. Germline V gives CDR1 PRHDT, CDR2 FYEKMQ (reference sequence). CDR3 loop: CASSRSGGISYNEQFF. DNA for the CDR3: TGTGCCAGCAGCAGGTCGGGAGGGATCTCCTACAATGAGCAGTTCTTC.

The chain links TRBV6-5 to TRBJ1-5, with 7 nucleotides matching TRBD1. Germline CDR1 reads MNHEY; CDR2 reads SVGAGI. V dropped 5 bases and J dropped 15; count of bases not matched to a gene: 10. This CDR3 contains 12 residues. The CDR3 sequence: CASSPRQGPSHF. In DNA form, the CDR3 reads TGTGCCAGCAGTCCCAGACAGGGCCCCTCGCATTTT.

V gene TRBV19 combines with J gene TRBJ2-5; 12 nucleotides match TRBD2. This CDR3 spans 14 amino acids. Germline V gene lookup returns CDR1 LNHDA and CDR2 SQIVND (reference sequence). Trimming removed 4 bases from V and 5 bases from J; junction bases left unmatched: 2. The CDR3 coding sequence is TGTGCCAGTAGTACTAGCGGGGGGGCGGAGACCCAGTACTTC. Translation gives CASSTSGGAETQYF.

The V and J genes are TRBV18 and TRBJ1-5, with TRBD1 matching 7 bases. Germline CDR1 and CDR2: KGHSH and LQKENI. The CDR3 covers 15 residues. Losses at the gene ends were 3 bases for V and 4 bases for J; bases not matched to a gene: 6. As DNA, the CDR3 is TGTGCCAGCTCACCTGGGACAGCACCAAATCAGCCCCAGCATTTT. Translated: CASSPGTAPNQPQHF.

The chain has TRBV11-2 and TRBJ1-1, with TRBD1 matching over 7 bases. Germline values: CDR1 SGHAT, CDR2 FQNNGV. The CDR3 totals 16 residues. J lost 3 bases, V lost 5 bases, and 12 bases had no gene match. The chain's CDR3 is CASSHIGQDRDTEAFF. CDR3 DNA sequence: TGTGCCAGCAGCCATATAGGACAGGATAGGGACACTGAAGCTTTCTTT. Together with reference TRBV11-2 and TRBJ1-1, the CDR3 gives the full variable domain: EAGVAQSPRYKIIEKRQSVAFWCNPISGHATLYWYQQILGQGPKLLIQFQNNGVVDDSQLPKDRFSAERLKGVDSTLKIQPAKLEDSAVYLCASSHIGQDRDTEAFFGQGTRLTVV.